This T cell receptor (beta chain) was found in a study of graft-versus-host responses after intestinal transplantation. Looking at the study overall: Following induction with anti-thymocyte globulin, all recipients were given tacrolimus and steroids for around three years. Points from the study as a whole: Detection of GvH clones occurred in recipient marrow, and some had their first appearance in ileum or blood.

Repertoires were generated with immunoSEQ multiplex PCR, while TCRdb's copy carries only in-frame clones and drops some. The sample holds 90,000 to 95,000 clones, approximately 90% seen once. As concerns this clone: What it binds is not known.

V lost 3 bases to trimming and J lost 3 bases; unmatched junction nucleotides: 4. The CDR3 contains 14 residues. Germline CDR1 LNHNV, CDR2 YYDKDF (reference sequence). The source of this sequence is a human donor who received an intestinal transplant. V gene TRBV15 combines with J gene TRBJ1-1; 7 nucleotides line up with TRBD1. Material: unstimulated CD8+ T cells sorted from spleen or lymph node cells, obtained before intestinal transplant. The CDR3 DNA sequence: TGTGCCACCAGCAGCAGGGGGGAGTACACTGAAGCTTTCTTT. This translates into CATSSRGEYTEAFF.